This TCR beta chain was recovered during a study of CD8 T cells in ankylosing spondylitis. TCR beta libraries were made by quantitative 5'-RACE with molecular barcodes. TCRdb processed the 5' RACE reads anew with MiXCR; each CDR3 protein has one entry. This table holds roughly 180,000 distinct CDR3 sequences, approximately 10% found once. Study findings and constraints: Clones linked with disease were CD8+ and fairly uncommon in the peripheral blood. Seemingly characteristic of ankylosing spondylitis blood was a TCR beta motif consisting of fewer than 10 highly homologous variants.

Only a few counts were recorded for this clonotype. The antigen remains undetermined. CDR3 size: 13 residues. With 7 bases removed from V and 5 bases from J, the gap between germline ends came to 15 bases. The chain is built from TRBV12-3 or TRBV12-4 and TRBJ2-7, with unresolved D. This sequence was found in a male donor with ankylosing spondylitis or in good health (not recorded which). The sequencing input was blood, either unsorted or a sorted T cell fraction (not recorded which). In nucleotides, the CDR3 is TGTGCCAGCACCCTCGACGCCGGTGACGAGCAGTACTTC. This translates into CASTLDAGDEQYF.